What follows describes a single TCR beta chain. This record belongs to a study of blood T cell repertoires in COVID-19. Study at large: Sites in the United States, Italy and Spain provided acute and convalescent COVID-19 samples.

Original processing methods: Nucleated cell number was recorded as an estimate derived from reference gene primer amplification. Data came from immunoSEQ multiplex PCR; TCRdb stores just in-frame clones and leaves some out. The V and J calls and clone size come from that table; D and trimming were worked out from the DNA. The repertoire has roughly 190,000 clones, about nine tenths of them found once; the top ten carry 1.1%. This CDR3 is built from 16 residues. The V gene's germline CDR1 is SGHAT and CDR2 FQNNGV. V lost 4 bases to trimming and J lost 6 bases, with 19 bases between them. Material: peripheral blood. The chain couples TRBV11-2 to TRBJ2-1; tentative D call: TRBD2 (5 bases). The receptor's source is a man aged 30 to 45 with acute or convalescent COVID-19. CDR3 sequence reads: CASSSGSPRAVNEQFF. The CDR3 DNA follows: TGTGCCAGCAGCTCCGGTAGCCCGCGGGCCGTCAATGAGCAGTTCTTC.